The next 32 T cell receptor beta chains were all read from a single sample in a study of blood T cell repertoires in COVID-19. Using immunoSEQ multiplex PCR, the repertoire was profiled, and TCRdb retains in-frame clones only, with some absent. Among a few hundred thousand clones listed, 80% to 90% were seen once. Specimen: PBMCs or T cells enriched from blood (not recorded which). All receptors come from a man between 25 and 39 years old who had recovered from COVID-19.

This rearrangement joins TRBV9 to TRBJ2-1, with D possibly matching TRBD2 (6 bases). Germline assignment: CDR1 SGDLS and CDR2 YYNGEE. The V and J ends lost 1 base and 7 bases respectively, with 18 bases between them. This CDR3 is 16 amino acids long. The CDR3 loop is CASSVIGSTAGNEQFF. For the CDR3, the DNA is TGTGCCAGCAGCGTAATCGGGTCCACGGCGGGGAATGAGCAGTTCTTC.

This clone was seen just once. The chain has TRBV28 and TRBJ1-5, with 7 bases matching TRBD1. CDR3 length equals 14 residues. From germline, CDR1 is MDHEN and CDR2 SYDVKM. V was clipped by 6 bases and J by 3 bases; unmatched bases: 5. The CDR3, as DNA: TGTGCCAGCAGCCGGGGACAGAACAATCAGCCCCAGCATTTT. Its protein is CASSRGQNNQPQHF.

The V call is TRBV6-2 or TRBV6-3, the J call TRBJ1-6; 10 nucleotides match TRBD1. The germline V gene encodes CDR1 MNHEY and CDR2 SVGEGT. V shed 7 bases, J shed 10 bases, and the junction held 19 bases outside the gene matches. The CDR3 has 18 amino acids. CDR3 coding DNA: TGTGCCAGCACCCCGGGACAGGGGCCTTTTAGAATGGGATCACCCCTCCACTTT. Its translation is CASTPGQGPFRMGSPLHF.

CDR3 residues: CASSLNSGGYQETQYF. The CDR3, as DNA: TGCGCCAGCAGCTTAAATAGCGGGGGGTACCAAGAGACCCAGTACTTC. The V and J genes are TRBV5-1 and TRBJ2-5, with TRBD2 identical over 10 bases. This CDR3 comprises 16 residues. CDR1 SGHRS and CDR2 YFSETQ come from the germline V gene. V was clipped by 2 bases and J by 0 bases; unmatched bases: 4.

The V and J genes are TRBV5-1 and TRBJ1-2, with 8 positions matching TRBD1. Germline assignment: CDR1 SGHRS and CDR2 YFSETQ. Trimming took 2 bases from V and 3 from J; bases not matched to a gene: 6. This CDR3 has 15 amino acids. Written as DNA, the CDR3 is TGCGCCAGCAGCTTTTCAGGGGGCGCGGACTATGGCTACACCTTC. It codes for CASSFSGGADYGYTF.

This chain uses TRBV9 with TRBJ1-6; the match to TRBD1 covers 7 bases. V shed 1 base and J 10 bases; nucleotides not matched to a gene: 8. Germline CDR1 is SGDLS and CDR2 is YYNGEE. There are 15 residues in the CDR3. This CDR3 reads CASSVFDRDESPLHF. For the CDR3, the DNA is TGTGCCAGCAGCGTATTTGACAGGGACGAATCACCCCTCCACTTT.

The rearrangement links TRBV30 to TRBJ1-4; the D gene is possibly TRBD1 (6 bases). This CDR3 is built from 15 residues. The germline V and J ends were trimmed by 2 bases and 2 bases, with 12 bases remaining between them. CDR1 is GTSNPN, CDR2 SVGIG, per germline (reference sequence). CDR3 nucleotides: TGTGCCTGGAGTCCTCAGGGGATTACTAATGAAAAACTGTTTTTT. This encodes CAWSPQGITNEKLFF.

This clone was counted once. The V gene is TRBV18, the J gene TRBJ2-7; 10 bases map to TRBD1. V was pared by 5 bases and J by 5 bases, with 9 bases of the junction left unmatched. The germline CDR1 and CDR2 sequences are KGHSH and LQKENI. The CDR3 runs 15 residues. The CDR3, as DNA: TGTGCCAGCTCAGCACGGGGACAGGGGTACAACGAGCAGTACTTC. Its protein is CASSARGQGYNEQYF.

The chain joins TRBV10-3 to TRBJ1-1; D is uncertain. Deletions cut 3 bases from V and 4 bases from J, with 15 bases between. Germline-derived CDR1 and CDR2 are ENHRY and SYGVKD. The CDR3 loop spans 15 amino acids. The CDR3 DNA reads TGTGCCATCAGTGACCACAAGATCTCCAGCACTGAAGCTTTCTTT. Translating gives CAISDHKISSTEAFF.

This rearrangement joins TRBV12-3 or TRBV12-4 to TRBJ1-1; 7 bases match TRBD1. There are 13 residues in the CDR3. Trimming at V came to 7 bases and at J to 7 bases, leaving 9 bases not matched to a gene. The CDR3 sequence: CASNRGTADEAFF. The CDR3 DNA is TGTGCCAGCAACCGGGGGACAGCAGATGAAGCTTTCTTT.

The CDR3 reads CASSYPGTGMTLFF. The CDR3 coding sequence is TGTGCCAGCAGTTACCCCGGGACAGGGATGACACTGTTTTTT. The J gene is TRBJ1-4, the V gene TRBV3-1 (or the pseudogene TRBV3-2); 9 bases fit TRBD1. The CDR3 is made up of 14 amino acids. Germline V gene lookup returns CDR1 LGHDT and CDR2 YNNKEL (reference sequence). Trimming at V came to 6 bases and at J to 13 bases, leaving 12 bases not matched to a gene.

The DNA for the CDR3 is TGTGCCAGCAGCTTAGACAGGGTGTCCAATGAGCAGTTCTTC. The encoded protein is CASSLDRVSNEQFF. The rearrangement uses TRBV7-2 and TRBJ2-1; D perhaps matches TRBD1 (6 bases). V gave up 1 base and J gave up 6 bases, with 10 bases separating them. Germline values: CDR1 SGHTA, CDR2 FQGNSA. There are 14 residues in the CDR3.

This sequence joins TRBV9 and TRBJ1-6; the match to TRBD1 covers 9 bases. V shed 3 bases, J shed 10 bases, and the junction held 8 bases outside the gene matches. The V gene's germline CDR1 is SGDLS and CDR2 YYNGEE. The CDR3 loop spans 15 amino acids. DNA of the CDR3: TGTGCCAGCAGCGGAGGGACAGGGCTACGGTCACCCCTCCACTTT. Translation gives CASSGGTGLRSPLHF. Full variable domain (outside the CDR3, taken from reference TRBV9 and TRBJ1-6): DSGVTQTPKHLITATGQRVTLRCSPRSGDLSVYWYQQSLDQGLQFLIQYYNGEERAKGNILERFSAQQFPDLHSELNLSSLELGDSALYFCASSGGTGLRSPLHFGNGTRLTVT.

The J gene is TRBJ2-2, the V gene TRBV4-1; 7 bases agree with TRBD1. This CDR3 spans 15 amino acids. Trimming took 2 bases from V and 6 from J; bases not matched to a gene: 6. Germline V gives CDR1 MGHRA, CDR2 YSYEKL. The CDR3 protein is CASSQSTGRAGELFF. The CDR3 nucleotides are TGCGCCAGCAGCCAATCGACAGGGCGGGCCGGGGAGCTGTTTTTT.

The V gene is TRBV3-1 (or the pseudogene TRBV3-2), the J gene TRBJ2-1; D is perhaps TRBD2 (6 bases). Germline V gene data show CDR1 as LGHDT and CDR2 as YNNKEL (reference sequence). This CDR3 contains 14 residues. V dropped 5 bases and J dropped 3 bases, with 11 bases sitting between them. The CDR3 nucleotides read TGTGCCAGCAGCATCGGGGGACTCTACAATGAGCAGTTCTTC. Amino acid sequence: CASSIGGLYNEQFF.

The chain links TRBV20-1 to TRBJ2-1; D is unclear. From germline, CDR1 is DFQATT and CDR2 SNEGSKA (reference sequence). This CDR3 is built from 10 residues. V was shortened by 2 bases and J by 10 bases, with 6 bases between the two germline ends. The CDR3 DNA sequence: TGCAGTGCTAGAATCAGGGAGCAGTTCTTC. This gives the protein CSARIREQFF.

The chain couples TRBV5-1 to TRBJ2-7; D gene ambiguous. The V end was cut by 5 bases, the J end by 0 bases, with 9 bases between. This CDR3 contains 13 residues. Germline V gives CDR1 SGHRS, CDR2 YFSETQ. The CDR3 nucleotides are TGCGCCAGCAGTGTCTCAGGCTCCTACGAGCAGTACTTC. The encoded protein is CASSVSGSYEQYF.

This CDR3 reads CASSLSGNYGYTF. The CDR3, as DNA: TGTGCCAGCAGTTTAAGCGGCAACTATGGCTACACCTTC. The chain has TRBV27 and TRBJ1-2; no clear D. This CDR3 comprises 13 residues. CDR1 and CDR2 from the germline V gene are MNHEY and SMNVEV (reference sequence). The V end was cut by 2 bases, the J end by 2 bases, with 6 bases between.

The chain is built from TRBV7-2 and TRBJ1-5; 10 bases are shared with TRBD1. This CDR3 comprises 17 residues. Trimming at V came to 1 base and at J to 2 bases, leaving 5 bases not matched to a gene. Germline CDR1 is SGHTA and CDR2 is FQGNSA. CDR3 in amino acids: CASSLDPTGGGNQPQHF. CDR3 coding DNA: TGTGCCAGCAGCTTAGACCCGACAGGGGGCGGCAATCAGCCCCAGCATTTT.

V gene TRBV25-1 combines with J gene TRBJ1-1, with D perhaps matching TRBD1 (5 bases). The CDR3 extends over 12 amino acids. From germline, CDR1 is MGHDK and CDR2 SYGVNS. V was shortened by 4 bases and J by 7 bases, with 10 bases between the two germline ends. The CDR3 reads CASSVDSLEAFF. The DNA of the CDR3 is TGTGCCAGCAGTGTTGACAGCCTTGAAGCTTTCTTT. Full variable domain (remainder filled in from reference TRBV25-1 and TRBJ1-1): EADIYQTPRYLVIGTGKKITLECSQTMGHDKMYWYQQDPGMELHLIHYSYGVNSTEKGDLSSESTVSRIRTEHFPLTLESARPSHTSQYLCASSVDSLEAFFGQGTRLTVV.

The V and J genes are TRBV21-1 and TRBJ1-4; the table's TRBD1 call for D was not verified on the DNA. TRBV21-1 is flagged as a pseudogene. CDR3 length: 12 residues. As DNA, the CDR3 is TGTGCCAGCAGCGCTGGGGGCAAAAAACTGTTTTTT. Translating gives CASSAGGKKLFF.

The rearrangement links TRBV5-6 to TRBJ1-1; the match to TRBD1 covers 9 bases. Germline loops: CDR1 SGHDT, CDR2 YYEEEE. The CDR3 runs 15 residues. Trimming at V came to 4 bases and at J to 3 bases, leaving 7 bases not matched to a gene. The DNA for the CDR3 is TGTGCCAGCAGCAAACAGGGGGCGAGGGACACTGAAGCTTTCTTT. Residues: CASSKQGARDTEAFF.

This chain links TRBV5-1 with TRBJ2-1; a possible D gene is TRBD2 (6 bases). V gave up 4 bases and J gave up 11 bases, with 22 bases separating them. The CDR3 spans 15 residues. Germline V gene lookup returns CDR1 SGHRS and CDR2 YFSETQ. CDR3: CASSPSGLATEKQFF. CDR3 bases: TGCGCCAGCAGCCCCTCGGGGCTAGCGACCGAGAAGCAGTTCTTC.

The chain links TRBV7-2 to TRBJ1-3, with D hard to call. Trimming removed 5 bases from V and 0 bases from J, with 17 bases in between. The length of the CDR3 is 17 residues. Germline CDR1 SGHTA, CDR2 FQGNSA. For the CDR3, the DNA is TGTGCCAGCAGCGCAATGCAGTCATTTCTCTCTGGAAACACCATATATTTT. Its protein product is CASSAMQSFLSGNTIYF.

This clone was counted once. The chain recombines TRBV5-6 with TRBJ2-1; D might be TRBD1 (6 bases). CDR1 and CDR2 from the germline V gene are SGHDT and YYEEEE. V lost 2 bases and J 10 bases, leaving 7 bases between the germline ends. The CDR3 is made up of 11 amino acids. CDR3 nucleotide sequence: TGTGCCAGCAGCTTTCAGGGGGAGCAGTTCTTC. Protein sequence: CASSFQGEQFF.

The rearrangement links TRBV5-1 to TRBJ2-2; 8 bases align to TRBD2. V dropped 4 bases and J dropped 6; count of bases not matched to a gene: 5. The germline gives CDR1 SGHRS, CDR2 YFSETQ. CDR3 length: 14 amino acids. CDR3 nucleotide sequence: TGCGCCAGCAGCCAAGGGACTAGTTCCGGGGAGCTGTTTTTT. Its translation: CASSQGTSSGELFF.

The V gene is TRBV7-8, the J gene TRBJ2-1; 9 nucleotides match TRBD1. The CDR3 runs 17 residues. V lost 4 bases, J lost 2 bases, and 9 bases stayed unmatched. Germline CDR1 reads SGHVS; CDR2 reads FQNEAQ. The CDR3 is CASSWGAGQGTYNEQFF. In DNA form, the CDR3 reads TGTGCCAGCAGCTGGGGGGCGGGACAGGGAACCTACAATGAGCAGTTCTTC.

V and J are TRBV9 and TRBJ2-3; a weak D match, TRBD2 (7 bases). Germline V CDR1 and CDR2: SGDLS, YYNGEE. Trimming took off 0 bases at V and 6 bases at J, with 20 bases between the two ends. This CDR3 is built from 17 residues. The CDR3 bases are TGTGCCAGCAGCGTAGGTTCTGGAGGGGGGGCATCCGATACGCAGTATTTT. Amino acids: CASSVGSGGGASDTQYF.

The J gene is TRBJ1-2, the V gene TRBV7-2; D ambiguous. Trimming stripped 5 bases from V and 4 bases from J, with 14 bases between. Germline V gene data show CDR1 as SGHTA and CDR2 as FQGNSA. This CDR3 region has 14 residues. The CDR3 DNA reads as TGTGCCAGCAGCCGCAACTTTGACACCTATGGCTACACCTTC. It specifies CASSRNFDTYGYTF. Based on the CDR3 plus reference TRBV7-2 and TRBJ1-2, the full variable domain is GAGVSQSPSNKVTEKGKDVELRCDPISGHTALYWYRQSLGQGLEFLIYFQGNSAPDKSGLPSDRFSAERTGGSVSTLTIQRTQQEDSAVYLCASSRNFDTYGYTFGSGTRLTVV.

Only a few counts were recorded for this clone. The rearrangement joins TRBV11-2 to TRBJ2-5, with 8 bases identical to TRBD2. The CDR3 contains 18 residues. Looked up from germline, CDR1 is SGHAT and CDR2 is FQNNGV. The junction had 18 bases not matched to a gene; V was cut back by 2 bases and J by 7 bases. CDR3 residues: CASSLMAGTRGTRRTQYF. For the CDR3, the DNA is TGTGCCAGCAGCTTAATGGCCGGGACTAGGGGTACAAGACGGACCCAGTACTTC.

The genes are TRBV5-4 and TRBJ1-6; possible D gene TRBD1, 5 bases. Germline V lookup: CDR1 SGHNT, CDR2 YYREEE (reference sequence). The CDR3 spans 15 residues. Between the trimmed V and J ends, which lost 5 bases and 7 bases, there was a span of 16 bases. The CDR3 loop is CASRPGGLTNSPLHF. CDR3 nucleotides: TGTGCCAGCAGACCCGGGGGACTTACCAATTCACCCCTCCACTTT.

The CDR3 DNA reads TGTGCCAGCAGAACCGGACAGGGAAAGAACACTGAAGCTTTCTTT. Translated: CASRTGQGKNTEAFF. This chain connects TRBV2 to TRBJ1-1; TRBD1 matches 8 bases. J gave up 1 base and V 6 bases, and 7 bases lay outside the gene matches. This CDR3 is built from 15 residues. In germline, CDR1 is SNHLY, CDR2 FYNNEI.